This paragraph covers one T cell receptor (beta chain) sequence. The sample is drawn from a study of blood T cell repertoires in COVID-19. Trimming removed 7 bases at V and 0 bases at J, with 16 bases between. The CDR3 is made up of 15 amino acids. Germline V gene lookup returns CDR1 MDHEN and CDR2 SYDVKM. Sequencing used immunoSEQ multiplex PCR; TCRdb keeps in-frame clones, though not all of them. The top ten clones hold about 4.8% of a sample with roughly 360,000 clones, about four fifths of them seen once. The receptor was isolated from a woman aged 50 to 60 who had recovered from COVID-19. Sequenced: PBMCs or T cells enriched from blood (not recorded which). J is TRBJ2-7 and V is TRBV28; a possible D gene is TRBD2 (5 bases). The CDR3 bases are TGTGCCAGCACTTGGGGAGCGCCGGACTCCTACGAGCAGTACTTC. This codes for CASTWGAPDSYEQYF.